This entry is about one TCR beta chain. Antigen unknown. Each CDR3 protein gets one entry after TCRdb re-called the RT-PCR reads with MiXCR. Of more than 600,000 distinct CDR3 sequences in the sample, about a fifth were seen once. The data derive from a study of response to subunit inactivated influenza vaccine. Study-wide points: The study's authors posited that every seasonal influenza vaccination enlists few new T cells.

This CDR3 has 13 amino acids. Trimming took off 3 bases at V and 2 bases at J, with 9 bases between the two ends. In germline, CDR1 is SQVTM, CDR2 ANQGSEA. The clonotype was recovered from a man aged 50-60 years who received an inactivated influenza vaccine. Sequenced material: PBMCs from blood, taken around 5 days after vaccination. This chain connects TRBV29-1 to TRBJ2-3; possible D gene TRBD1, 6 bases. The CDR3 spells CSVEDSSTDTQYF. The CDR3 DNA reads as TGCAGCGTTGAGGACAGCTCCACAGATACGCAGTATTTT.